A single sample gave rise to the 14 T cell receptor beta chains below, sequenced in a study of CD8+CD57+ T cells in acquired aplastic anemia (dated by TCRdb to 2016 to 2018). The data were produced on an Illumina HiSeq 2000. Genomic DNA served as template for TCR beta VDJ combination and CDR3 sequence profiling. The raw public reads went through TCRdb reprocessing: fastp at Q25, MiXCR clone calling, in-frame beta chains kept. Under each unique CDR3 protein, matching rows form one entry showing the most common genes and DNA. The sample table contains about 180,000 distinct CDR3 sequences; only one count was recorded for around 50% of them. The top ten hold about an eighth of the sample. Expansion of CD8+CD57+ cells had been shown by flow cytometry in the patients chosen for sequencing. Input material: sorted CD4+, CD8+, or CD8+CD57+ T cells (not recorded which) from PBMCs. Every receptor here comes from a human donor with aplastic anemia.

The table lists this clonotype with many counts. This chain connects TRBV5-4 to TRBJ2-2; 7 bases are shared with TRBD2. The CDR3 runs 14 residues. Germline V CDR1 and CDR2: SGHNT, YYREEE (reference sequence). J gave up 5 bases and V 2 bases, and 3 bases lay outside the gene matches. The CDR3 reads CASSFNGGTGELFF. The CDR3 region has the DNA TGTGCCAGCAGCTTTAACGGGGGGACCGGGGAGCTGTTTTTT.

This clonotype showed up just a few times. In DNA form, the CDR3 reads TGCGCCAGCAGCACTCTAGCGGGAGGAGGCAATGAGCAGTTCTTC. It encodes CASSTLAGGGNEQFF. The chain combines TRBV5-1 with TRBJ2-1; 11 positions match TRBD2. The CDR3 has 15 amino acids. The germline V gene has CDR1 SGHRS and CDR2 YFSETQ. The junction had 6 bases not matched to a gene; V was cut back by 4 bases and J by 6 bases.

The table lists this clonotype with many counts. This chain uses TRBV20-1 with TRBJ1-1, with D possibly TRBD1 on 5 matching bases. Between the trimmed V and J ends, which lost 6 bases and 4 bases, there was a span of 18 bases. Germline V CDR1 and CDR2: DFQATT, SNEGSKA (reference sequence). The CDR3 consists of 14 residues. CDR3 nucleotides: TGCAGTGCCCCCCCCACCGGGAGGGGCACTGAAGCTTTCTTT. Translating it yields CSAPPTGRGTEAFF.

This clonotype was observed many times. J is TRBJ1-2 and V is TRBV5-4; no clear D gene. The CDR3 has 13 residues. Trimming stripped 0 bases from V and 6 bases from J, with 9 bases between. Germline V gene sequence: CDR1 SGHNT, CDR2 YYREEE (reference sequence). CDR3 protein: CASSLGAEHGYTF. The CDR3 bases are TGTGCCAGCAGCTTGGGGGCGGAGCATGGCTACACCTTC.

This clonotype has at least ten counts. J is TRBJ2-7 and V is TRBV2; D uncertain. Germline V CDR1 and CDR2: SNHLY, FYNNEI. The CDR3 is 14 residues long. The ends were cut back, 4 bases at V and 6 bases at J, with 16 bases in the middle. The CDR3 loop reads CASSVAVRNLEQYF. For the CDR3, the DNA is TGTGCCAGCAGTGTTGCAGTCCGTAACCTCGAGCAGTACTTC.

The chain couples TRBV20-1 to TRBJ2-7; 11 bases fit TRBD1. The germline gives CDR1 DFQATT, CDR2 SNEGSKA (reference sequence). This CDR3 contains 15 residues. The V segment lost 4 bases and the J segment 2 bases; nucleotides outside the gene matches: 7. The CDR3 reads CSAKPRDRGAYEQYF. The CDR3, as DNA: TGCAGTGCTAAACCACGGGACAGGGGGGCCTACGAGCAGTACTTC.

This clonotype was seen repeatedly, ten times or more. The chain links TRBV12-3 or TRBV12-4 to TRBJ2-5; D gene ambiguous. V lost 1 base to trimming and J lost 2 bases, with 8 bases between them. The CDR3 length is 14 residues. The DNA for the CDR3 is TGTGCCAGCAGTTTAGGGGCCCTACAAGAGACCCAGTACTTC. Its translation: CASSLGALQETQYF.

The rearrangement uses TRBV29-1 and TRBJ1-1; no firm D call. Germline V gene lookup returns CDR1 SQVTM and CDR2 ANQGSEA. The CDR3 is 11 amino acids. Here the CDR3 DNA reads TGCAGGGTGCTCGGTGGGACTGAAGCTTTCTTT. Translated, it gives CRVLGGTEAFF.

The chain links TRBV10-3 to TRBJ2-1, with TRBD2 matching 14 bases. Germline V gene lookup returns CDR1 ENHRY and CDR2 SYGVKD. This CDR3 is 14 amino acids long. V lost 6 bases to trimming and J lost 9 bases; unmatched junction nucleotides: 4. CDR3 sequence (DNA): TGTGCCATCAGCTCGGGACTAGCGGGAGCTGAGCAGTTCTTC. This encodes CAISSGLAGAEQFF.

The V gene is TRBV27, the J gene TRBJ2-7; D is undetermined. The V gene lost 2 bases and the J gene lost 1 base, with 9 bases spanning the gap. From germline, CDR1 is MNHEY and CDR2 SMNVEV (reference sequence). The CDR3 runs to 14 residues. The CDR3 DNA reads as TGTGCCAGCAGTTTAAGAAAGGAGTCCTACGAGCAGTACTTC. Translated: CASSLRKESYEQYF.

The chain uses TRBV29-1 and TRBJ2-3; 12 bases line up with TRBD2. Germline V lookup: CDR1 SQVTM, CDR2 ANQGSEA. V trimming: 4 bases; J trimming: 0 bases; junction bases outside the gene matches: 2. This CDR3 has 15 amino acids. DNA for the CDR3: TGCAGCGTTGCCGGACTAGCGGGGAGCACAGATACGCAGTATTTT. Translated: CSVAGLAGSTDTQYF.

J is TRBJ2-2 and V is TRBV7-9; TRBD2 is a possible D gene (5 bases). Between the trimmed V and J ends, which lost 4 bases and 7 bases, there was a span of 10 bases. The CDR3 has 13 residues. The germline V gene has CDR1 SEHNR and CDR2 FQNEAQ (reference sequence). The CDR3 protein is CASSSLEGGELFF. CDR3 DNA: TGTGCCAGCAGCTCTTTAGAGGGCGGGGAGCTGTTTTTT.

This clonotype was counted ten times or more. CDR3 nucleotide sequence: TGCGCCAGCAGCAGACGGGGGGGCGATAATTCACCCCTCCACTTT. Its translation: CASSRRGGDNSPLHF. The rearrangement joins TRBV5-1 to TRBJ1-6, with a possible D match to TRBD1 (6 bases). Trimming cost V 4 bases and J 5 bases, with 13 bases left between them. The length of the CDR3 is 15 residues. Germline CDR1 reads SGHRS; CDR2 reads YFSETQ.

This clonotype has just one count. This chain uses TRBV5-1 with TRBJ2-3; a possible D gene is TRBD1 (5 bases). With 4 bases removed from V and 2 bases from J, the gap between germline ends came to 14 bases. The CDR3 loop spans 15 amino acids. Germline loops: CDR1 SGHRS, CDR2 YFSETQ. The DNA for the CDR3 is TGCGCCAGCAGCGCACACAGGAGCTACACAGATACGCAGTATTTT. It yields the protein CASSAHRSYTDTQYF.